The rows below give T cell receptor beta chains drawn from one sample of a study of PD-1 blockade in classical Hodgkin lymphoma. Here immunoSEQ multiplex PCR was the method, and the copy in TCRdb shows in-frame clones only, minus some. The sample comprises under 130,000 clones, approximately 89% of which are singletons, and roughly 19% rests with the top ten. Sequences were derived from peripheral blood mononuclear cells (PBMCs), sampled before the fourth cycle of nivolumab. The receptors derive from a human donor with classical Hodgkin lymphoma. Each CDR3 is given with its conserved first and last residue. A D gene is named only where the DNA matches it firmly. Clone size is stated in some rows and not others, as once, few, many or a class when expanded.

clone_size: .
j_call: TRBJ2-7
d_call: .
v_call: TRBV6-1
cdr3_aa: CASSEAEGFGQYF
cdr3_nt: TGTGCCAGCAGTGAAGCGGAAGGTTTCGGGCAGTACTTC

clone_size: .
j_call: TRBJ1-2
d_call: TRBD1
v_call: TRBV5-1
cdr3_aa: CASSFPDRAGGYTF
cdr3_nt: TGCGCCAGCAGCTTCCCCGACAGGGCCGGTGGCTACACCTTC

clone_size: .
j_call: TRBJ1-5
d_call: .
v_call: TRBV4-2
cdr3_aa: CASSQVSYQDSNQPQHF
cdr3_nt: TGTGCCAGCAGCCAAGTAAGTTATCAGGATAGCAATCAGCCCCAGCATTTT

clone_size: .
j_call: TRBJ1-4
d_call: TRBD1
v_call: TRBV4-1
cdr3_aa: CASSLLRGQANEKLFF
cdr3_nt: TGCGCCAGCAGCCTTCTGAGGGGGCAGGCTAATGAAAAACTGTTTTTT

clone_size: .
j_call: TRBJ2-7
d_call: .
v_call: TRBV7-9
cdr3_aa: CASSHPNRDYNYEQYF
cdr3_nt: TGTGCCAGCAGCCATCCTAACCGGGATTACAACTACGAGCAGTACTTC

clone_size: .
j_call: TRBJ2-5
d_call: TRBD1
v_call: TRBV7-9
cdr3_aa: CASSWALPGQGETQYF
cdr3_nt: TGTGCCAGCAGCTGGGCGCTACCGGGACAGGGAGAGACCCAGTACTTC

clone_size: .
j_call: TRBJ2-2
d_call: TRBD2
v_call: TRBV27
cdr3_aa: CASSLYLLGTSGRPNTGELFF
cdr3_nt: TGTGCCAGCAGTTTATATTTATTGGGGACTAGCGGGAGACCAAACACCGGGGAGCTGTTTTTT

clone_size: .
j_call: TRBJ1-1
d_call: .
v_call: TRBV6-5
cdr3_aa: CASSYVDTEAFF
cdr3_nt: TGTGCCAGCAGTTACGTGGACACTGAAGCTTTCTTT

clone_size: .
j_call: TRBJ2-7
d_call: .
v_call: TRBV4-1
cdr3_aa: CASKSQSSYEQYF
cdr3_nt: TGCGCCAGCAAAAGTCAGAGCTCCTACGAGCAGTACTTC

clone_size: .
j_call: TRBJ2-5
d_call: TRBD1
v_call: TRBV11-3
cdr3_aa: CASSPGQGVRETQYF
cdr3_nt: TGTGCCAGCAGCCCCGGGCAGGGGGTGAGAGAGACCCAGTACTTC

clone_size: .
j_call: TRBJ2-1
d_call: TRBD1
v_call: TRBV7-9
cdr3_aa: CASSRTGGNEQFF
cdr3_nt: TGTGCCAGCAGCCGGACAGGGGGCAATGAGCAGTTCTTC

clone_size: once
j_call: TRBJ2-7
d_call: TRBD1
v_call: TRBV27
cdr3_aa: CASSLDPFGPGQIAGQYF
cdr3_nt: TGTGCCAGCAGTTTAGACCCTTTTGGACCGGGACAGATAGCAGGGCAGTACTTC

clone_size: .
j_call: TRBJ2-7
d_call: .
v_call: TRBV18
cdr3_aa: CASSPAGQNVYYEQYF
cdr3_nt: TGTGCCAGCTCACCAGCCGGTCAGAATGTTTACTACGAGCAGTACTTC

clone_size: .
j_call: TRBJ1-1
d_call: .
v_call: TRBV29-1
cdr3_aa: CSVRGTENTEAFF
cdr3_nt: TGCAGCGTTCGAGGGACGGAGAACACTGAAGCTTTCTTT

clone_size: .
j_call: TRBJ2-1
d_call: .
v_call: TRBV4-2
cdr3_aa: CASSQENHPTGWDYNEQFF
cdr3_nt: TGTGCCAGCAGCCAAGAGAATCATCCGACGGGATGGGACTACAATGAGCAGTTCTTC

clone_size: .
j_call: TRBJ1-1
d_call: .
v_call: TRBV29-1
cdr3_aa: CSVKREVTEAFF
cdr3_nt: TGCAGCGTAAAAAGGGAGGTAACTGAAGCTTTCTTT

clone_size: .
j_call: TRBJ1-2
d_call: TRBD1
v_call: TRBV28
cdr3_aa: CASSSGQGPIYGYTF
cdr3_nt: TGTGCCAGCAGTTCGGGACAGGGGCCAATCTATGGCTACACCTTC

clone_size: .
j_call: TRBJ1-1
d_call: TRBD1
v_call: TRBV7-2
cdr3_aa: CASSWTGFEAFF
cdr3_nt: TGTGCCAGCAGCTGGACAGGGTTTGAAGCTTTCTTT

clone_size: .
j_call: TRBJ1-1
d_call: TRBD1
v_call: TRBV7-9
cdr3_aa: CASSLAPNRGTTEAFF
cdr3_nt: TGTGCCAGCAGTTTAGCCCCCAACAGGGGGACCACTGAAGCTTTCTTT

clone_size: .
j_call: TRBJ2-7
d_call: .
v_call: TRBV30
cdr3_aa: CAWSRTANYEQYF
cdr3_nt: TGTGCCTGGAGCCGGACAGCTAACTACGAGCAGTACTTC

clone_size: .
j_call: TRBJ1-2
d_call: .
v_call: TRBV4-2
cdr3_aa: CASSPPGSGLGYTF
cdr3_nt: TGTGCCAGCAGCCCCCCAGGGAGCGGGCTTGGCTACACCTTC

clone_size: .
j_call: TRBJ2-3
d_call: TRBD2
v_call: TRBV5-8
cdr3_aa: CASSLLAGGTDTQYF
cdr3_nt: TGTGCCAGCAGCTTGCTAGCGGGAGGAACAGATACGCAGTATTTT

clone_size: .
j_call: TRBJ1-2
d_call: .
v_call: TRBV6-5
cdr3_aa: CASSYNTDYGYTF
cdr3_nt: TGTGCCAGCAGTTACAACACCGACTATGGCTACACCTTC

clone_size: few
j_call: TRBJ1-4
d_call: TRBD1
v_call: TRBV19
cdr3_aa: CASSPGQGAEKLFF
cdr3_nt: TGTGCCAGTAGTCCAGGACAGGGAGCAGAAAAACTGTTTTTT

clone_size: .
j_call: TRBJ1-5
d_call: .
v_call: TRBV4-1
cdr3_aa: CASSQVDMGFRANQPQHF
cdr3_nt: TGCGCCAGCAGCCAAGTGGATATGGGTTTCCGGGCCAATCAGCCCCAGCATTTT

clone_size: .
j_call: TRBJ1-1
d_call: TRBD1
v_call: TRBV18
cdr3_aa: CASSNDRGGYTEAFF
cdr3_nt: TGTGCCAGCTCAAATGACAGGGGAGGTTACACTGAAGCTTTCTTT

clone_size: .
j_call: TRBJ2-7
d_call: TRBD1
v_call: TRBV19
cdr3_aa: CASSVGTGSYEQYF
cdr3_nt: TGTGCCAGTTCAGTCGGGACAGGTTCCTACGAGCAGTACTTC

clone_size: .
j_call: TRBJ1-3
d_call: .
v_call: TRBV19
cdr3_aa: CATLPAIGGNTIYF
cdr3_nt: TGTGCCACCCTACCGGCAATCGGTGGAAACACCATATATTTT

clone_size: .
j_call: TRBJ2-1
d_call: TRBD2
v_call: TRBV29-1
cdr3_aa: CSARVGLAGVNEQFF
cdr3_nt: TGCAGCGCCCGGGTGGGACTAGCGGGGGTCAATGAGCAGTTCTTC

clone_size: .
j_call: TRBJ1-2
d_call: .
v_call: TRBV28
cdr3_aa: CASSLSGGAKGYTF
cdr3_nt: TGTGCCAGCAGTTTAAGTGGCGGGGCGAAAGGCTACACCTTC

clone_size: .
j_call: TRBJ1-1
d_call: .
v_call: TRBV19
cdr3_aa: CASSTTPNTEAFF
cdr3_nt: TGTGCCAGTAGTACCACACCGAACACTGAAGCTTTCTTT

clone_size: .
j_call: TRBJ2-7
d_call: .
v_call: TRBV2
cdr3_aa: CASTGMSYEQYF
cdr3_nt: TGTGCCAGCACCGGAATGTCCTACGAGCAGTACTTC

clone_size: .
j_call: TRBJ1-1
d_call: .
v_call: TRBV19
cdr3_aa: CASSPLQDLNTEAFF
cdr3_nt: TGTGCCAGTAGTCCTCTACAGGATTTGAACACTGAAGCTTTCTTT

clone_size: few
j_call: TRBJ1-2
d_call: .
v_call: TRBV15
cdr3_aa: CATSGGEGYTF
cdr3_nt: TGTGCCACCAGTGGTGGAGAGGGCTACACCTTC

clone_size: .
j_call: TRBJ2-3
d_call: .
v_call: TRBV4-2
cdr3_aa: CASSQDLGAGYWYF
cdr3_nt: TGTGCCAGCAGCCAAGATCTTGGGGCAGGGTACTGGTATTTT

clone_size: .
j_call: TRBJ1-1
d_call: .
v_call: TRBV5-1
cdr3_aa: CASSFDSGVGTEAFF
cdr3_nt: TGCGCCAGCAGCTTCGATTCAGGGGTCGGCACTGAAGCTTTCTTT

clone_size: .
j_call: TRBJ2-7
d_call: TRBD2
v_call: TRBV27
cdr3_aa: CASSLGPGYGGDEQYF
cdr3_nt: TGTGCCAGCAGCCTCGGACCGGGCTACGGGGGGGACGAGCAGTACTTC

clone_size: .
j_call: TRBJ1-1
d_call: .
v_call: TRBV5-6
cdr3_aa: CASSLTGWIGAEAFF
cdr3_nt: TGTGCCAGCAGCTTAACAGGGTGGATTGGGGCTGAAGCTTTCTTT

clone_size: .
j_call: TRBJ2-2
d_call: TRBD1
v_call: TRBV29-1
cdr3_aa: CSVRTGANTGELFF
cdr3_nt: TGCAGCGTCCGGACAGGGGCGAACACCGGGGAGCTGTTTTTT

clone_size: .
j_call: TRBJ1-5
d_call: .
v_call: TRBV28
cdr3_aa: CATRRDGGFVAQHF
cdr3_nt: TGTGCCACCCGGCGGGACGGAGGATTCGTGGCCCAGCATTTT

clone_size: .
j_call: TRBJ1-5
d_call: .
v_call: TRBV19
cdr3_aa: CASSIGVGGFNQPQHF
cdr3_nt: TGTGCCAGTAGTATAGGGGTAGGAGGGTTCAATCAGCCCCAGCATTTT

clone_size: .
j_call: TRBJ2-1
d_call: TRBD2
v_call: TRBV9
cdr3_aa: CASSVGTSGRESYNEQFF
cdr3_nt: TGTGCCAGCAGCGTCGGGACTAGCGGGAGAGAATCCTACAATGAGCAGTTCTTC

clone_size: once
j_call: TRBJ1-3
d_call: .
v_call: TRBV12-5
cdr3_aa: CASGLGSAGNTIYF
cdr3_nt: TGTGCTAGTGGTTTGGGCAGTGCCGGAAACACCATATATTTT

clone_size: .
j_call: TRBJ2-1
d_call: .
v_call: TRBV18
cdr3_aa: CASSPVLHNNEQFF
cdr3_nt: TGTGCCAGCTCACCTGTTTTACATAACAATGAGCAGTTCTTC

clone_size: .
j_call: TRBJ1-1
d_call: TRBD1
v_call: TRBV19
cdr3_aa: CASHKQGAGGSTEAFF
cdr3_nt: TGTGCCAGCCATAAACAGGGGGCGGGTGGTAGCACTGAAGCTTTCTTT

clone_size: .
j_call: TRBJ2-5
d_call: .
v_call: TRBV6-5
cdr3_aa: CASTPGPEQETQYF
cdr3_nt: TGTGCCAGCACCCCAGGCCCGGAACAAGAGACCCAGTACTTC

clone_size: .
j_call: TRBJ1-1
d_call: .
v_call: TRBV11-2
cdr3_aa: CASSSGTPATEAFF
cdr3_nt: TGTGCCAGCAGCTCCGGGACCCCGGCCACTGAAGCTTTCTTT

clone_size: .
j_call: TRBJ2-7
d_call: .
v_call: TRBV4-1
cdr3_aa: CASSQEETSYYEQYF
cdr3_nt: TGCGCCAGCAGCCAAGAGGAGACGTCCTACTACGAGCAGTACTTC

clone_size: .
j_call: TRBJ1-2
d_call: TRBD1
v_call: TRBV7-9
cdr3_aa: CASSPRGGEKDRRNGYTF
cdr3_nt: TGTGCCAGCAGCCCAAGGGGGGGGGAAAAGGACAGGAGAAATGGCTACACCTTC

clone_size: .
j_call: TRBJ2-1
d_call: .
v_call: TRBV19
cdr3_aa: CASSKVSGAGNEQFF
cdr3_nt: TGTGCCAGTAGTAAGGTGTCAGGGGCGGGGAATGAGCAGTTCTTC

clone_size: .
j_call: TRBJ2-2
d_call: TRBD2
v_call: TRBV5-1
cdr3_aa: CASNLGGTSGRWTGELFF
cdr3_nt: TGCGCCAGCAACTTGGGTGGGACTAGCGGCCGATGGACCGGGGAGCTGTTTTTT

clone_size: .
j_call: TRBJ2-7
d_call: TRBD2
v_call: TRBV7-2
cdr3_aa: CASSLAFGGRAHEQYF
cdr3_nt: TGTGCCAGCAGCTTAGCGTTCGGCGGGAGGGCGCACGAGCAGTACTTC